This is a list of T cell receptor beta chains from one sample in a study of shared clonotypes between healthy human individuals. Here immunoSEQ multiplex PCR was the method, and the copy in TCRdb shows in-frame clones only, minus some. The data hold millions of clones, with around 95% observed a single time. Sequences were obtained from naive CD4+ T cells sorted from blood. The receptors were gathered from a young man in good health. Both conserved end residues are part of each CDR3.

CDR3	J	V
CASSLSGQGNTEAFF	TRBJ1-1	TRBV28
CASSYIMNTEAFF	TRBJ1-1	TRBV6-5
CAWIGDTYTEAFF	TRBJ1-1	TRBV30
CAWSASSNQPQHF	TRBJ1-5	TRBV30
CASTVGQGGFEKLFF	TRBJ1-4	TRBV5-4
CAWSVRGGGGNTIYF	TRBJ1-3	TRBV30
CAFQLATNEKLFF	TRBJ1-4	TRBV30
CAISESSYGYTF	TRBJ1-2	TRBV10-3
CASSTRTVNYGYTF	TRBJ1-2	TRBV19
CASSFLPTYNEQFF	TRBJ2-1	TRBV28
CASSETWRETQYF	TRBJ2-5	TRBV6-1
CASKGTVNNEQFF	TRBJ2-1	TRBV6-1
CASSGSGLVAEAFF	TRBJ1-1	TRBV10-1
CASSYYLTGKYEQYF	TRBJ2-7	TRBV7-9
CASSLAPNEKLFF	TRBJ1-4	TRBV7-9
CACRDRGLYNEQFF	TRBJ2-1	TRBV30